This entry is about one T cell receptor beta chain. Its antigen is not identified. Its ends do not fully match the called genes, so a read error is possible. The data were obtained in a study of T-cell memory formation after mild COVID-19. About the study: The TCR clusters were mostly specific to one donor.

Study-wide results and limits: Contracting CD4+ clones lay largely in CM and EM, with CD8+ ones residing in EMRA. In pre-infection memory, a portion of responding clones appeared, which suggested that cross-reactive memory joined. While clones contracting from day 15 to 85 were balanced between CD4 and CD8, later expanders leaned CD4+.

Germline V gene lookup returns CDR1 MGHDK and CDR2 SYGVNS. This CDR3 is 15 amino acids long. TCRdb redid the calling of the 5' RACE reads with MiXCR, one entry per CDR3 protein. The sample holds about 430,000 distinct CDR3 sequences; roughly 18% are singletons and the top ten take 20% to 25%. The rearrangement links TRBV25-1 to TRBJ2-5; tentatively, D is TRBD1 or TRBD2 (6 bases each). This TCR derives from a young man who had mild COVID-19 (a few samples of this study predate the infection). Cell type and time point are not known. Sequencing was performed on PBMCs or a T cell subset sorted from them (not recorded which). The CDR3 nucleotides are TGTGCCAGCAGTGAATTTGGGGGGCACCAAGAGACCAAGTACTTC. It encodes CASSEFGGHQETKYF.